This TCR beta chain was found in a study of Graves' ophthalmopathy and Graves' hyperthyroidism. Study results and caveats: Sensitivity of about 70% and specificity of nearly 75% were achieved by the model that predicted ophthalmopathy progression. The majority of expanded thyroid clonotypes above 0.001 frequency also occurred in blood.

Transcripts of RNA were the source for amplifying TCR beta CDR3 regions. The authors performed first-round RT-PCR with HTBI primers and then a second-round multiplex PCR. Each CDR3 protein gets one entry after TCRdb re-called the multiplex PCR reads with MiXCR. The table shows 300,000 to 500,000 distinct CDR3 sequences, with less than 20% occurring only once. People with hyperthyroidism were aged 18 to 65 and newly diagnosed, under 2 months' duration. A diagnosis was made from clinical symptoms together with serum thyroxine, TRAb, thyroid ultrasound and orbital computed tomography. The V gene end was trimmed by 4 bases and the J gene end by 1 base; junction bases not matched to a gene: 6. This CDR3 spans 15 amino acids. The germline CDR1 and CDR2 sequences are LGHNA and YNFKEQ. This clonotype was observed at least ten times. The antigen is unknown.

The TCR originated in a woman aged 18-30 years with stable Graves' hyperthyroidism. The sequencing sample was made of peripheral blood. The chain uses TRBV4-2 and TRBJ1-1; 7 bases fit TRBD1. In DNA, the CDR3 is TGTGCCAGCAGCCCCCAGACAGGGACGAACACTGAAGCTTTCTTT. Amino acid sequence: CASSPQTGTNTEAFF.